This note documents a single TCR beta chain sequence. What it binds is not known. TCRdb reanalysed the reads using MiXCR and keeps one entry per CDR3 protein. This sample has 150,000 or so distinct CDR3 sequences, with around 22% found just once. From germline, CDR1 is LGHNA and CDR2 YNFKEQ. V dropped 3 bases and J dropped 1; count of bases not matched to a gene: 7. The CDR3 spans 16 residues. This specimen belongs to a study of T cell repertoires in cytomegalovirus infection. Study outcomes and limitations: The ex vivo response was dominated by HLA-C-restricted CMV-specific TCR beta clonotypes.

Sample: PBMCs. This TCR came from a human donor in good health (CMV status not recorded). Some clones in this sample may be carry-over from other donors' samples. This chain joins TRBV4-2 and TRBJ2-7; TRBD2 agrees at 9 bases. The CDR3 protein is CASSQSGTSKSYEQYF. The DNA for the CDR3 is TGTGCCAGCAGCCAGTCCGGGACTAGCAAATCCTACGAGCAGTACTTC.